The subject of this entry is one T cell receptor beta chain. This record belongs to a study of blood T cell repertoires in COVID-19. Clones were sequenced by immunoSEQ multiplex PCR, and TCRdb holds only the in-frame ones, with some missing. The data contain 200,000 to 250,000 clones, 80% to 90% of them singletons. CDR3 length: 15 amino acids. Trimming shortened V by 2 bases and J by 7 bases, and 16 bases separated the two germline ends. The germline gives CDR1 SGHDT, CDR2 YYEEEE. The rearrangement joins TRBV5-6 to TRBJ2-1; D remains unclear. The sequenced sample consisted of PBMCs or T cells enriched from blood (not recorded which). The sequence was obtained from a woman younger than 45 who had been exposed to COVID-19. The CDR3: CASSFTRVGVNEQFF. CDR3 nucleotides: TGTGCCAGCAGCTTTACTCGGGTCGGAGTGAATGAGCAGTTCTTC.